One and the same sample provided the 9 T cell receptor beta chains below, sequenced in a study of long-term antiretroviral therapy in people with HIV. Sequencing relied on immunoSEQ assay v3.0, run at survey level. The repertoire was sequenced with immunoSEQ multiplex PCR; TCRdb's copy has only in-frame clones and lacks some. The data contain more than 25,000 clones, roughly 87% of them singletons. This specimen consisted of unsorted PBMCs, obtained 2 years after starting antiretroviral therapy. The receptors here all came from a man in his fifties or sixties with HIV.

The rearrangement uses TRBV12-5 and TRBJ2-5; 9 positions agree with TRBD1. CDR1 LGHNT and CDR2 FRNRAP come from the germline V gene. J lost 5 bases, V lost 2 bases, and 9 bases had no gene match. The CDR3 has 16 residues. The chain's CDR3 is CASGLTTGGFWETQYF. The CDR3 coding sequence is TGTGCTAGTGGTTTGACTACAGGGGGCTTTTGGGAGACCCAGTACTTC.

This CDR3 reads CASSLLRGGGLEQYF. Here the CDR3 DNA reads TGTGCCAGCAGCTTACTCAGGGGCGGGGGGTTGGAGCAGTACTTC. This rearrangement joins TRBV7-2 to TRBJ2-7; the match to TRBD2 covers 8 bases. In germline, CDR1 is SGHTA, CDR2 FQGNSA. Germline trimming cut 2 bases from V and 7 bases from J; bases unmatched to any gene: 10. The CDR3 has 15 residues.

The chain combines TRBV18 with TRBJ2-2; 14 nucleotides align to TRBD2. The J segment lost 6 bases and the V segment lost 3 bases, leaving 9 bases of the junction unmatched. Germline V gene lookup returns CDR1 KGHSH and CDR2 LQKENI. The CDR3 totals 18 residues. The CDR3 region is CASSPGTSGSAPPGELFF. For the CDR3, the DNA is TGTGCCAGCTCACCCGGGACTAGCGGGAGTGCTCCACCCGGGGAGCTGTTTTTT.

This chain links TRBV2 with TRBJ2-2; possible D gene TRBD1, 6 bases. With 10 bases removed from V and 1 base from J, the gap between germline ends came to 13 bases. This CDR3 is built from 14 residues. Germline CDR1 SNHLY, CDR2 FYNNEI. The CDR3 DNA reads as TGTGCCATCCAGGACAGACGGAACACCGGGGAGCTGTTTTTT. This codes for CAIQDRRNTGELFF. Based on the CDR3 plus reference TRBV2 and TRBJ2-2, the full variable domain is EPEVTQTPSHQVTQMGQEVILRCVPISNHLYFYWYRQILGQKVEFLVSFYNNEISEKSEIFDDQFSVERPDGSNFTLKIRSTKLEDSAMYFCAIQDRRNTGELFFGEGSRLTVL.

The V call is TRBV5-4, the J call TRBJ2-1; maybe TRBD2 (5 bases). The CDR3 loop spans 15 amino acids. CDR1 is SGHNT and CDR2 is YYREEE in the germline V gene (reference sequence). V was cut by 3 bases and J by 0 bases, with 10 bases left in between. The CDR3 DNA reads as TGTGCCAGCAGCTCCCTGGGGAGCTCCTACAATGAGCAGTTCTTC. Residues: CASSSLGSSYNEQFF.

J is TRBJ2-7 and V is TRBV30; the D gene is possibly TRBD1 (6 bases). The CDR3 has 13 residues. Germline CDR1 is GTSNPN and CDR2 is SVGIG (reference sequence). The V gene lost 1 base and the J gene lost 1 base, with 8 bases spanning the gap. The chain's CDR3 is CAWSEGVSYEQYF. The CDR3 DNA follows: TGTGCCTGGAGTGAGGGGGTATCCTACGAGCAGTACTTC.

This chain joins TRBV18 and TRBJ2-3; a weak D match, TRBD2 (5 bases). The CDR3 loop spans 12 amino acids. Germline V CDR1 and CDR2: KGHSH, LQKENI. Deletions cut 5 bases from V and 7 bases from J, with 10 bases between. The CDR3 DNA is TGTGCCAGCTCAGCCCGGGAAAATACGCAGTATTTT. Translated: CASSARENTQYF.

The chain joins TRBV7-2 to TRBJ1-2; TRBD1 is a possible D gene (5 bases). This CDR3 has 15 residues. Germline CDR1 SGHTA, CDR2 FQGNSA. Trimming took off 5 bases at V and 1 base at J, with 14 bases between the two ends. CDR3 region: CASSPPGRLNYGYTF. The CDR3, as DNA: TGTGCCAGCAGCCCCCCAGGGAGGCTTAACTATGGCTACACCTTC.

The V call is TRBV4-3, the J call TRBJ2-7; possibly TRBD2 for D (6 bases). V shed 5 bases and J shed 7 bases, with 18 bases lying between them. The CDR3 extends over 14 amino acids. Germline CDR1 is LGHNA and CDR2 is YSLEER. In nucleotides, the CDR3 is TGCGCCAGCAGCGCGTCGTGGGGGGAACGGGAGCAGTACTTC. Translating gives CASSASWGEREQYF.